The entry below describes one TCR beta chain. Antigen: not known. These data originate in a study of T cell responses to AZD1222 COVID-19 vaccine. The study, taken as a whole, reports: Clonal diversity was possibly underestimated; the donors were predominantly white British and more often female. Nearly half of spike-specific TCRs reportedly go after variant regions that carry no mutations.

Sequencing was performed with immunoSEQ multiplex PCR; in TCRdb, only in-frame clones are kept and a portion is missing. Among about 120,000 clones listed, around 87% were seen once. The V end lost 0 bases, the J end lost 6 bases, and 12 bases lay between the germline ends. This CDR3 comprises 16 residues. Germline CDR1 and CDR2: SGHDN and FVKESK. The sequence was collected from an adult in good health. The chain uses TRBV14 and TRBJ1-6; the D gene is possibly TRBD1 (5 bases). The sequencing here drew on peripheral blood, taken on day 0 of AZD1222 vaccination. CDR3 region: CASSQDRSGSNSPLHF. In DNA, the CDR3 is TGTGCCAGCAGCCAAGACAGGTCAGGGAGTAATTCACCCCTCCACTTT.